The clone carrying this TCR beta chain occurred once. Its cognate antigen is unknown. Assay used: immunoSEQ multiplex PCR; TCRdb lists only in-frame clones, some missing. The table records 2 million to 2.5 million clones, 93% of them present only once. This CDR3 region has 12 residues. The V gene's germline CDR1 is SGHDN and CDR2 FVKESK. Trimming left V 4 bases short and J 4 bases short, with 7 bases between. This sample is drawn from a study of shared clonotypes between healthy human individuals. As for the study in general: The study used three CD4 naive, three CD4 memory, two CD8 naive and one CD8 memory plate per donor. Study-wide points: Among the subsets, naive ones generally showed larger estimated richness than memory ones. Collection of samples was limited to blood; tissue repertoires likely differ.

CD4+ cells yielded CD45RA+ naive and CD45RA-negative memory subsets. The chain has TRBV14 and TRBJ1-2, with D hard to call. The sequence was obtained from a man aged 18 to 30 in good health. Some clones in this sample may be carry-over from other donors' samples. Sequenced: naive CD4+ T cells from PBMCs. Documented subset: CD45RA+ positively selected. The CDR3 spells CASSRSAYGYTF. The CDR3 nucleotides are TGTGCCAGCAGCCGGAGTGCCTATGGCTACACCTTC.